This TCR beta chain was recorded in a study of blood T cell repertoires in COVID-19. In the study overall: The origin of the acute and convalescent COVID-19 samples was the United States, Italy and Spain. The analysed material was cDNA or gDNA that came from T cells, B-cell-depleted T cells, or PBMCs.

The CDR3 is 16 residues long. Germline-derived CDR1 and CDR2 are KGHSH and LQKENI. V lost 3 bases, J lost 0 bases, and 12 bases lay in between. In the original workflow: For nucleated cells, counts were estimated from reference gene primer amplification. Sequencing used immunoSEQ multiplex PCR; TCRdb keeps in-frame clones, though not all of them. V, J and clone size were drawn from that table, and D and trimming were deduced from the DNA. The sample has fewer than 250,000 clones, 89% seen once; the top ten hold roughly 6.5%. J is TRBJ1-3 and V is TRBV18, with D hard to call. This clonotype originated in a man aged 55 to 70 who had recovered from COVID-19. The specimen sequenced was peripheral blood. The CDR3 DNA follows: TGTGCCAGCTCACCTCTGGGCAGCAGCTCTGGAAACACCATATATTTT. Translated: CASSPLGSSSGNTIYF.